This T cell receptor (beta chain) was recovered during a study of blood T cell repertoires in COVID-19. For the study at large: From the United States, Italy and Spain came samples of acute and convalescent COVID-19. Nucleic acid was either cDNA or gDNA, and it came from T cells, B-cell-depleted T cells, or PBMCs.

In the authors' methods: Quantification of nucleated cells was approximated via reference gene primer amplification. Profiling relied on immunoSEQ multiplex PCR, and the TCRdb table lists in-frame clones only, not all of them. The D gene and trimming were derived from the DNA, and the V and J assignments and clone size from that table. The profile covers 150,000 or so clones, with approximately 91% appearing a single time and 0.5% to 0.55% taken by the ten largest. The germline V gene encodes CDR1 LNHDA and CDR2 SQIVND (reference sequence). V was shortened by 5 bases and J by 0 bases, with 17 bases between the two germline ends. The CDR3 is 17 residues long.

Material: peripheral blood. This receptor was obtained from a man aged 50-59 years with acute or convalescent COVID-19. The V and J genes are TRBV19 and TRBJ1-5, with a weak D call TRBD1 (6 bases). As DNA, the CDR3 is TGTGCCAGTAGTCTTCTATACAGGGAACTTAGCAATCAGCCCCAGCATTTT. Amino acid sequence: CASSLLYRELSNQPQHF. Full variable domain (remainder filled in from reference TRBV19 and TRBJ1-5): DGGITQSPKYLFRKEGQNVTLSCEQNLNHDAMYWYRQDPGQGLRLIYYSQIVNDFQKGDIAEGYSVSREKKESFPLTVTSAQKNPTAFYLCASSLLYRELSNQPQHFGDGTRLSIL.